These 14 T cell receptor beta chains came from one sample sequenced in a study of Tregs in tolerant kidney transplant recipients (dated by TCRdb to between 2018 and 2021). The method behind the library was the immunoSEQ multiplex PCR assay. The table was pulled from immuneACCESS by TCRdb, which kept in-frame rearrangements only. Such tables lose some clones; where checked, under half of the loss comes from unresolved V genes, and the rest has no known cause. The record for this sample contains under 35,000 clones. The ten largest clones add up to 1.8% of the sample. The transplants used related donors along with nonmyeloablative bone marrow transplantation, and in the human trials mixed chimerism was transient. The source was CD4+ T cells from blood (PBMCs), collected 24 months after the transplant. The source is a human patient who received a combined kidney and bone marrow transplant. Because of the transplant, the T cells may be the graft donor's rather than the patient's own.

A word on this clone: Coverage ceases 3 residues before the CDR3 finishes, and the germline J gene fills in the end. J is TRBJ2-7 and V is TRBV7-2; 7 bases map to TRBD2. This CDR3 has 14 residues. Losses at the gene ends were 6 bases for V and 6 bases for J; bases not matched to a gene: 11. Germline V gene lookup returns CDR1 SGHTA and CDR2 FQGNSA. CDR3 bases read: TGTGCCAGCAGTCTTTACGGACTAGGCGGCGAG. Its protein product is CASSLYGLGGE. The CDR3 in its entirety is CASSLYGLGGEQYF. Full variable domain (missing parts from reference TRBV7-2 and TRBJ2-7): GAGVSQSPSNKVTEKGKDVELRCDPISGHTALYWYRQSLGQGLEFLIYFQGNSAPDKSGLPSDRFSAERTGGSVSTLTIQRTQQEDSAVYLCASSLYGLGGEQYFGPGTRLTVT.

CDR3 bases read: TGCGCCAGCAGCCCCAACAGGGATACCTACGAG. Translating gives CASSPNRDTYE. The entire CDR3 reads CASSPNRDTYEQYF. The rearrangement joins TRBV5-1 to TRBJ2-7; tentative D call: TRBD1 (6 bases). The read finishes 3 residues shy of the CDR3 end, and the germline J gene is used to complete it. The length of the CDR3 is 14 residues. Germline lookup yields CDR1 SGHRS and CDR2 YFSETQ. Trimming pared 4 bases from V and 2 bases from J, leaving 13 bases between.

On this clone itself: Read sequence stops 3 residues before the CDR3 end, and the germline J gene provides the missing end. The J gene is TRBJ2-4, the V gene TRBV29-1, with 7 bases lining up with TRBD1. Germline CDR1 SQVTM, CDR2 ANQGSEA. J gave up 0 bases and V 4 bases, and 3 bases lay outside the gene matches. The CDR3 spans 14 residues. Partial CDR3 DNA: TGCAGCGTTGGGGGGACAGTAGCCAAAAACATT. Amino acids: CSVGGTVAKNI. The whole CDR3 protein reads CSVGGTVAKNIQYF.

Measured by frequency, this clone is medium-sized. The CDR3 end lies 3 residues beyond the end of the read and is filled in from the germline J gene. This chain connects TRBV5-1 to TRBJ2-7; 8 bases align to TRBD2. CDR1 and CDR2 (germline): SGHRS, YFSETQ. CDR3 size: 15 residues. J was trimmed by 5 bases and V by 0 bases; bases with no gene match: 7. Incomplete CDR3 DNA: TGCGCCAGCAGCTTGGAAGCGGGAGATTCCCACGAG. Its translation is CASSLEAGDSHE. The full CDR3 reads CASSLEAGDSHEQYF.

As regards this clone: Read coverage stops 3 residues before the CDR3 terminus; the germline J gene supplies the remainder. The chain links TRBV6-2 or TRBV6-3 to TRBJ2-1; D is unresolved. V was trimmed by 6 bases and J by 4 bases, leaving 19 bases between them. Germline CDR1 is MNHEY and CDR2 is SVGEGT. This CDR3 has 16 amino acids. Here the CDR3 reads CASSHGAWRVYNEQFF. The CDR3 bases that were read are TGTGCCAGCAGCCACGGAGCGTGGAGAGTTTACAATGAG.

In regard to this clone: The read comes to an end 3 residues before the CDR3 does, leaving the germline J gene to fill in the end. The chain joins TRBV18 to TRBJ1-2; maybe TRBD1 (5 bases). The germline V gene has CDR1 KGHSH and CDR2 LQKENI. There are 13 residues in the CDR3. The chain's CDR3 is CASSPTQTDGYTF. Partial CDR3 DNA: TGTGCCAGCTCACCTACCCAGACAGACGGC.

For this clone: Read sequence stops 3 residues before the CDR3 end, and the germline J gene provides the missing end. The V gene is TRBV5-1, the J gene TRBJ2-2, with 7 bases fitting TRBD2. With 4 bases clipped from V and 0 bases from J, the junction kept 6 bases outside the gene matches. The CDR3 consists of 16 residues. The V gene's germline CDR1 is SGHRS and CDR2 YFSETQ. The sequenced part of the CDR3 DNA is TGCGCCAGCAGCCCGAGAAGCGGGACGAACACCGGGGAG. Protein sequence: CASSPRSGTNTGE. The entire CDR3 protein is CASSPRSGTNTGELFF.

Turning to this clone: Read coverage stops 3 residues before the CDR3 terminus; the germline J gene supplies the remainder. This rearrangement joins TRBV30 to TRBJ2-3; 8 nucleotides agree with TRBD2. V shed 2 bases, J shed 4 bases, and the junction held 11 bases outside the gene matches. The length of the CDR3 is 16 residues. Looked up from germline, CDR1 is GTSNPN and CDR2 is SVGIG (reference sequence). The sequenced part of the CDR3 DNA is TGTGCCTGGAGTTTTAAAGCGGGCGGGGGGCCAGATACG. It translates to CAWSFKAGGGPDT. The full CDR3 sequence reads CAWSFKAGGGPDTQYF.

The CDR3 loop is CASSLVAGANEQFF. The CDR3 DNA, read in part, is TGTGCCAGCAGCTTGGTAGCGGGAGCCAATGAG. The chain is built from TRBV7-2 and TRBJ2-1; TRBD2 agrees at 9 bases. The read halts 3 residues ahead of the CDR3 end, with the missing end drawn from the germline J gene. With 3 bases clipped from V and 6 bases from J, the junction kept 3 bases outside the gene matches. From germline, CDR1 is SGHTA and CDR2 FQGNSA. This CDR3 region has 14 residues. Looking up the rest from reference TRBV7-2 and TRBJ2-1 gives the full variable domain: GAGVSQSPSNKVTEKGKDVELRCDPISGHTALYWYRQSLGQGLEFLIYFQGNSAPDKSGLPSDRFSAERTGGSVSTLTIQRTQQEDSAVYLCASSLVAGANEQFFGPGTRLTVL.

As for this clone: Sequencing ends 3 residues short of the CDR3 end; the germline J gene provides the rest. J is TRBJ1-2 and V is TRBV5-4, with TRBD1 as a possible D gene (6 bases). Germline V gives CDR1 SGHNT, CDR2 YYREEE (reference sequence). Trimming cost V 4 bases and J 3 bases, with 13 bases left between them. The CDR3 covers 14 residues. The part of the CDR3 DNA that was read is TGTGCCAGCAGCCCCGGGGGGGGCGACTATGGC. Residues: CASSPGGGDYG. The full CDR3 sequence reads CASSPGGGDYGYTF. Filled out from reference TRBV5-4 and TRBJ1-2, the complete variable domain reads ETGVTQSPTHLIKTRGQQVTLRCSSQSGHNTVSWYQQALGQGPQFIFQYYREEENGRGNFPPRFSGLQFPNYSSELNVNALELDDSALYLCASSPGGGDYGYTFGSGTRLTVV.

Regarding this clone: The read ends 3 residues before the CDR3 terminus; that terminus is restored from the germline J gene. The chain carries TRBV11-1 and TRBJ1-3; D is uncertain. Germline V gene data show CDR1 as SGHAT and CDR2 as FQDESV (reference sequence). The length of the CDR3 is 11 residues. Trimming removed 5 bases at V and 4 bases at J, with 3 bases between. CDR3 residues: CASSLGNTIYF. Incomplete CDR3 DNA: TGTGCCAGCAGCCTCGGAAACACC.

As to this clone: The read comes to an end 3 residues before the CDR3 does, leaving the germline J gene to fill in the end. This sequence joins TRBV2 and TRBJ2-7; D is possibly TRBD2 (6 bases). The germline gives CDR1 SNHLY, CDR2 FYNNEI. This CDR3 contains 12 residues. V was trimmed by 5 bases and J by 3 bases, leaving 8 bases between them. The sequenced part of the CDR3 DNA is TGTGCCAGCAGTCTCGGGGGCTACGAG. This sequence encodes CASSLGGYE. The complete CDR3 reads CASSLGGYEQYF.

Comment on this clone: The CDR3 goes on 3 residues after the read ends, and that part is filled in from the germline J gene. J is TRBJ1-3 and V is TRBV10-3; D is perhaps TRBD1 (6 bases). Trimming left V 4 bases short and J 9 bases short, with 19 bases between. There are 15 residues in the CDR3. Germline V gene sequence: CDR1 ENHRY, CDR2 SYGVKD. CDR3 in amino acids: CAISAGAGAGATIYF. The CDR3 DNA, read in part, is TGTGCCATCAGTGCAGGGGCTGGCGCTGGGGCCACC.

Regarding this clone: Sequence at one end of the junction differs from germline and may be a read error. The read comes to an end 3 residues before the CDR3 does, leaving the germline J gene to fill in the end. V and J are TRBV4-2 and TRBJ2-7, with 8 bases that match TRBD2. Looked up from germline, CDR1 is LGHNA and CDR2 is YNFKEQ. This CDR3 has 17 residues. The sequenced CDR3 bases are TGCGCCAGCAGCCAAGAAAGCGCTAGCGGGTACTCCTACGAG. This translates into CASSQESASGYSYE. The full CDR3 sequence reads CASSQESASGYSYEQYF.